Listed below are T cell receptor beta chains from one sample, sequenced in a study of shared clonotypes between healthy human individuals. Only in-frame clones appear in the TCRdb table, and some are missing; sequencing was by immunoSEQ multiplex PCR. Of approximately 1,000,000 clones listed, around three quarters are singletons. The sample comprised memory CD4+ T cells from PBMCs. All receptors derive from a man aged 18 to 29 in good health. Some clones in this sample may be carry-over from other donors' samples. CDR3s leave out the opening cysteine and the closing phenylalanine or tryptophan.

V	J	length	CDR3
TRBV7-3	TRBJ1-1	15	ASSLTGTSGSGTEAF
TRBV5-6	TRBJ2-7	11	ASSDGYSYEQY
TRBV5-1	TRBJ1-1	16	ASSSLIGQGVGNTEAF
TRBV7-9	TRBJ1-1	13	ASSLAVPSGGKAF
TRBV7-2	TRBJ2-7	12	ASSFRRGSYEQY
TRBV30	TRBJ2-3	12	AWSTGGSTDTQY
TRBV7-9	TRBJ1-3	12	ASSPLQAGNTIY
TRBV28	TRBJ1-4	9	ASSLSRKLF
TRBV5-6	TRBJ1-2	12	ASSHPQGRYGYT
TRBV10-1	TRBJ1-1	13	ASSGGVGPNTEAF
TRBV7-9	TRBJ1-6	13	ASSPRQVENSPLH
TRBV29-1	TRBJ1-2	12	SVEGTGTGNGYT
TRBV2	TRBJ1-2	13	ASSGQGGRNYGYT
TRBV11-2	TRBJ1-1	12	ASSIDRVLTEAF
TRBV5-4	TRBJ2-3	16	ASSPGYRTSGSGDTQY
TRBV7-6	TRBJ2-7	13	ASSSAYGQGYEQY
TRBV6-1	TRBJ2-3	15	ASSAGRTRSSTDTQY
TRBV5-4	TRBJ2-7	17	ASSLARGGRNISPQEQY
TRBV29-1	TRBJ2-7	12	SVEGRGQTYEQY
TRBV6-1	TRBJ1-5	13	ATWTWTLGNQPQH
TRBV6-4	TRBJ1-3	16	ASSDSPEQGKTGNTIY
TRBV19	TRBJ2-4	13	ASSPLAGAKNIQY
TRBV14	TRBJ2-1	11	ASSQFLQGEQF
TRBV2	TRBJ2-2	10	ASSESSGELF
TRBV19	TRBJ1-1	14	ASSIVAGGSGRTAF
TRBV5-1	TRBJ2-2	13	ASSLALGAPGELF
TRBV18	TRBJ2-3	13	ASSPVGGYMDTQY
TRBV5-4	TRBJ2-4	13	ASSSAAPGRNIQY
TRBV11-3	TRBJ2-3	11	ASSFQLADTQY
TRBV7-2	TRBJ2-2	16	ASSLIQGQGANTGELF
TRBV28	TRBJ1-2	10	ASSSTTEGYT
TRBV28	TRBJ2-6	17	ASSPPHGREWTGANVLT
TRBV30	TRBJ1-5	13	AWSYTGGGNQPQH
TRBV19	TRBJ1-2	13	ASQADATRVSGYT
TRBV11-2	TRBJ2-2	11	ASSLTGTGELF
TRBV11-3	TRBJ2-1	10	ASSLEYNEQF
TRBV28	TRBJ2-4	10	ASSQKGRNQY
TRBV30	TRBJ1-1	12	AWKRWDSSPEAF
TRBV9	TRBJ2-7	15	ASSVGVMGQGIHEQY
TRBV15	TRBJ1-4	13	ATSPRSRDNEKLF
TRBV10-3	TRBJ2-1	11	AIRLAGTNEQF
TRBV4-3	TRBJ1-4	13	ASSQDRGSAKKLF
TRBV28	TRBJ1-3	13	ASKGSDSSGNTIY
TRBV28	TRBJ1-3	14	ASKNRDGSKGNTIY
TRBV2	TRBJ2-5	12	AQATSGYQETQY
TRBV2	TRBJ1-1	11	ATTLWENTEAF
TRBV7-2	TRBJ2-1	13	ASSHASGGHEEQF
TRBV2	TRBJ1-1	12	ASSGRERNTEAF
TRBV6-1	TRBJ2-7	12	ASSEGLVSSEQY
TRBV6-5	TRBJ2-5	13	ASSYSTGSRETQY
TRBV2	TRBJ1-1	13	ASSVLPGSHTEAF
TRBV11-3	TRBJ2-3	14	ASSLGTETRTDTQY
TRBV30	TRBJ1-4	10	ASNRPNEKLF
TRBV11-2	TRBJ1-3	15	ASSPNTQRGTGNTIY
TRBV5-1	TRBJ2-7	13	ASRVATSYSYEQY
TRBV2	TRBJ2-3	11	ASSPSRVDTQY
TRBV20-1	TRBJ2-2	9	SAKNTGELF